This T cell receptor beta chain was obtained from a study of blood T cell repertoires in COVID-19. All enrollees were about 18 to 95 years old and from 20 to 25 US areas. The CDR3 length is 17 residues. V was clipped by 0 bases and J by 7 bases, with 19 bases between them. The germline gives CDR1 SGHAT, CDR2 FQNNGV. Assay used: immunoSEQ multiplex PCR; TCRdb lists only in-frame clones, some missing. In the table there are a few hundred thousand clones, approximately 87% of which are singletons. The chain employs TRBV11-2 and TRBJ2-1, with a tentative D call TRBD1 (6 bases). Sequences were obtained from PBMCs or T cells enriched from blood (not recorded which). The origin of this receptor is a man between 40 and 49 years old in a cohort exposed to, infected with or recovered from COVID-19 (not recorded which). The CDR3 DNA sequence: TGTGCCAGCAGCTTAGATCAGGGGAGAACAGGTAGAAATGAGCAGTTCTTC. This gives the protein CASSLDQGRTGRNEQFF.